This T cell receptor beta chain was sequenced for a study of blood T cells in healthy people across ages. Looked up from germline, CDR1 is MNHNS and CDR2 is SASEGT. The ends were cut back, 1 base at V and 7 bases at J, with 8 bases in the middle. The CDR3 totals 13 residues. The authors ran a second PCR of about 6 to 11 cycles using a sample-barcoded 5' primer and a J-beta primer mix. MiXCR, run by TCRdb on the 5' RACE reads, gives a single entry per CDR3 protein. The table has about 1,400,000 distinct CDR3 sequences, around two fifths seen once. This chain connects TRBV6-1 to TRBJ2-1; TRBD2 might be the D (5 bases). This clonotype was obtained from a woman between 18 and 29 years old in good health. Specimen: blood. Written as DNA, the CDR3 is TGTGCCAGCAGTGAAGTTTCGGGGAATGAGCAGTTCTTC. It encodes CASSEVSGNEQFF.